This T cell receptor beta chain emerged from a study of blood T cells in healthy people across ages. Findings of the study overall: The donors' CMV status was not determined, possibly confounding changes in expanded clonotypes.

To note about this clonotype: Its matching antigen is unknown.

Ranging in age from roughly 6 to 90, the donors were healthy Caucasian individuals from Russia. Total RNA was extracted at no less than 5.5 micrograms per sample. V lost 6 bases to trimming and J lost 1 base, with 11 bases between them. The CDR3 has 14 residues. A J-beta primer mix and a sample-barcoded 5' primer were used in a second PCR of roughly 7 to 12 cycles. One entry per CDR3 protein, called by TCRdb with MiXCR from the 5' RACE reads. The sample lists 1,500,000 or so distinct CDR3 sequences; approximately 60% were seen once. This receptor was obtained from a man younger than 30 in good health. The chain combines TRBV12-3 or TRBV12-4 with TRBJ2-3; D uncertain. The sample taken for sequencing was blood. This CDR3 reads CASSSRPGTDTQYF. The CDR3 DNA follows: TGTGCCAGCAGCTCCCGTCCAGGCACAGATACGCAGTATTTT.